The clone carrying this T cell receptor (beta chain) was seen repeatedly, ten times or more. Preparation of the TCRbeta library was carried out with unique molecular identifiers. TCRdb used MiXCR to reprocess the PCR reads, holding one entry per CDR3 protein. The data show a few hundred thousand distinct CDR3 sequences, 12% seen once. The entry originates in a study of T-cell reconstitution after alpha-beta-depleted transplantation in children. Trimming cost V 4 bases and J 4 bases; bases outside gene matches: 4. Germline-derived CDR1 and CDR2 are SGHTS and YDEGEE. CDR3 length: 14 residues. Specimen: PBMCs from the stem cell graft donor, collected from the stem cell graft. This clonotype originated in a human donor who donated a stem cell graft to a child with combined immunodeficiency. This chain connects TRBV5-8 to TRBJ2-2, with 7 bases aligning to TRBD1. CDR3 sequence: CASSPGTVTGELFF. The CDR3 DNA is TGTGCCAGCAGCCCGGGGACAGTCACCGGGGAGCTGTTTTTT.